Below are 28 T cell receptor beta chains sequenced from a single sample in a study of blood T cell repertoires in COVID-19. Clones were read by immunoSEQ multiplex PCR, and TCRdb kept only the in-frame ones, dropping some. The table has some 700,000 clones, approximately 90% seen once. The sample consisted of peripheral blood. Receptors were obtained from a woman aged 18-29 years with acute or convalescent COVID-19.

V and J are TRBV11-2 and TRBJ2-1; 7 bases are shared with TRBD1. Trimming cost V 1 base and J 10 bases; bases outside gene matches: 10. This CDR3 spans 15 amino acids. The germline V gene encodes CDR1 SGHAT and CDR2 FQNNGV. CDR3 region: CASSLGDRDSQEQFF. The CDR3 coding sequence is TGTGCCAGCAGCTTAGGGGACCGGGACAGCCAGGAGCAGTTCTTC.

This chain connects TRBV12-2 to TRBJ2-7; TRBD2 is the table's D call and was not checked against the DNA. TRBV12-2 has pseudogene status. The CDR3 loop spans 15 amino acids. CDR3 residues: CASRFLGLSSYEQYF. The CDR3 coding sequence is TGTGCAAGTCGCTTTTTAGGACTGAGCTCCTACGAGCAGTACTTC.

The chain joins TRBV2 to TRBJ2-4; 9 bases are a match to TRBD2. V lost 9 bases to trimming and J lost 0 bases; unmatched junction nucleotides: 18. The CDR3 spans 19 residues. Germline CDR1 and CDR2: SNHLY and FYNNEI. CDR3: CARTIKAPSGDPAKNIQYF. The CDR3 DNA sequence: TGTGCCAGAACTATCAAGGCCCCTAGCGGGGATCCAGCCAAAAACATTCAGTACTTC.

In regard to this clone: Other DNA sequences in the sample encode the same CDR3. The CDR3 region is CATSGAGTDTQYF. The DNA for the CDR3 is TGTGCCACCAGTGGAGCGGGCACAGATACGCAGTATTTT. V is TRBV24-1 and J is TRBJ2-3; TRBD2 might be the D (5 bases). The V gene lost 5 bases and the J gene lost 1 base, with 6 bases spanning the gap. The germline gives CDR1 KGHDR, CDR2 SFDVKD. This CDR3 has 13 amino acids.

V is TRBV15 and J is TRBJ2-4, with 9 positions matching TRBD2. The ends lost 5 bases at V and 0 bases at J; junction bases unmatched: 8. Germline CDR1 reads LNHNV; CDR2 reads YYDKDF (reference sequence). CDR3 length equals 17 residues. The CDR3 spells CATSVQYSGGAKNIQYF. CDR3 in DNA: TGTGCCACCAGCGTGCAGTATAGCGGGGGAGCCAAAAACATTCAGTACTTC.

This chain joins TRBV19 and TRBJ1-5, with TRBD1 matching 7 bases. The V segment lost 1 base and the J segment 6 bases; nucleotides outside the gene matches: 3. This CDR3 has 14 residues. Germline CDR1 and CDR2: LNHDA and SQIVND (reference sequence). The CDR3 nucleotides read TGTGCCAGTAGTATAGGACAGGGAATTCAGCCCCAGCATTTT. It codes for CASSIGQGIQPQHF.

The rearrangement uses TRBV6-2 or TRBV6-3 and TRBJ2-2; the match to TRBD2 covers 7 bases. The junction had 16 bases not matched to a gene; V was cut back by 5 bases and J by 7 bases. The germline gives CDR1 MNHEY, CDR2 SVGEGT. The CDR3 runs to 17 residues. CDR3 in amino acids: CASSTLERDYLFGELFF. In DNA, the CDR3 is TGTGCCAGCAGTACCCTCGAACGGGACTACCTCTTCGGGGAGCTGTTTTTT.

This chain uses TRBV24-1 with TRBJ2-2; 7 bases map to TRBD1. Germline CDR1 reads KGHDR; CDR2 reads SFDVKD. The CDR3 consists of 16 residues. Unmatched junction bases numbered 1, after V lost 1 base and J lost 0 bases. The CDR3 DNA follows: TGTGCCACCAGTGATTTCGACAGGGCGAACACCGGGGAGCTGTTTTTT. Translated, it gives CATSDFDRANTGELFF.

The V call is TRBV6-4, the J call TRBJ1-5; the D gene is possibly TRBD1 (5 bases). Germline CDR1 and CDR2: MRHNA and SNTAGT. Trimming took off 5 bases at V and 3 bases at J, with 17 bases between the two ends. The CDR3 runs 16 residues. CDR3 sequence: CASSLTAGEPNQPQHF. The CDR3, as DNA: TGTGCCAGCAGTTTGACAGCGGGGGAGCCCAATCAGCCCCAGCATTTT.

This chain links TRBV19 with TRBJ1-2; D is unclear. Trimming cost V 7 bases and J 3 bases, with 12 bases left between them. CDR1 and CDR2 (germline): LNHDA, SQIVND (reference sequence). The CDR3 has 13 residues. The CDR3: CASMVDSDYGYTF. The CDR3 DNA reads as TGTGCCAGTATGGTTGATTCGGACTATGGCTACACCTTC.

This clone came up once. The J gene is TRBJ1-2, the V gene TRBV28, with D possibly matching TRBD1 (5 bases). V was clipped by 8 bases and J by 1 base, with 14 bases between them. The CDR3 contains 14 residues. Germline V gives CDR1 MDHEN, CDR2 SYDVKM. Here the CDR3 reads CASLGQDYNYGYTF. CDR3 bases: TGTGCCAGCCTGGGGCAGGACTATAACTATGGCTACACCTTC.

About this clone: Distinct nucleotide sequences in the sample also encode this CDR3. This chain uses TRBV3-1 (or the pseudogene TRBV3-2) with TRBJ2-5; 9 bases align to TRBD2. Germline trimming cut 4 bases from V and 5 bases from J; bases unmatched to any gene: 5. The CDR3 covers 14 residues. CDR1 and CDR2 (germline): LGHDT, YNNKEL (reference sequence). CDR3 region: CASSLSGGQETQYF. The CDR3 DNA sequence: TGTGCCAGCAGCCTTAGCGGGGGACAGGAGACCCAGTACTTC.

The chain is built from TRBV5-6 and TRBJ2-5, with D perhaps matching TRBD1 (6 bases). This CDR3 spans 14 amino acids. V was trimmed by 0 bases and J by 5 bases, leaving 11 bases between them. Germline CDR1 and CDR2: SGHDT and YYEEEE. The CDR3 spells CASSLGGQGETQYF. CDR3 nucleotide sequence: TGTGCCAGCAGCTTGGGCGGTCAGGGGGAGACCCAGTACTTC. The whole variable domain, filled in from reference TRBV5-6 and TRBJ2-5, reads DAGVTQSPTHLIKTRGQQVTLRCSPKSGHDTVSWYQQALGQGPQFIFQYYEEEERQRGNFPDRFSGHQFPNYSSELNVNALLLGDSALYLCASSLGGQGETQYFGPGTRLLVL.

The chain carries TRBV7-2 and TRBJ1-4; D possibly corresponds to TRBD1 (5 bases). Germline V gives CDR1 SGHTA, CDR2 FQGNSA. Trimming removed 2 bases at V and 6 bases at J, with 10 bases between. This CDR3 spans 14 amino acids. In nucleotides, the CDR3 is TGTGCCAGCAGCTTATGGGGGGTGGATGAAAAACTGTTTTTT. Translation: CASSLWGVDEKLFF.

This chain connects TRBV19 to TRBJ2-1, with 14 positions matching TRBD2. Per germline, CDR1 LNHDA and CDR2 SQIVND (reference sequence). The CDR3 extends over 15 amino acids. V dropped 6 bases and J dropped 8; count of bases not matched to a gene: 6. The CDR3 loop reads CASRRLAGGIDEQFF. The DNA for the CDR3 is TGTGCCAGTAGAAGACTAGCGGGGGGGATCGATGAGCAGTTCTTC.

The chain combines TRBV28 with TRBJ2-7; D not certain. The CDR3 extends over 12 amino acids. Germline loops: CDR1 MDHEN, CDR2 SYDVKM. V was trimmed by 2 bases and J by 8 bases, leaving 10 bases between them. The CDR3 nucleotides read TGTGCCAGCAGTTTAACCCCTGAGCAGCAGTACTTC. Amino acid sequence: CASSLTPEQQYF.

The chain has TRBV6-4 and TRBJ2-1; TRBD2 is a possible D gene (5 bases). V lost 4 bases and J lost 4, with 8 bases in between. The CDR3 runs to 13 residues. Germline values: CDR1 MRHNA, CDR2 SNTAGT. The CDR3 here is CASSGEPYNEQFF. DNA for the CDR3: TGTGCCAGCAGTGGGGAGCCTTACAATGAGCAGTTCTTC.

V is TRBV15 and J is TRBJ1-5; D might be TRBD1 (6 bases). Germline V gives CDR1 LNHNV, CDR2 YYDKDF (reference sequence). CDR3 length: 15 amino acids. Trimming removed 3 bases from V and 0 bases from J, with 9 bases in between. Here the CDR3 reads CATSRTGYSNQPQHF. For the CDR3, the DNA is TGTGCCACCAGCAGGACAGGTTATAGCAATCAGCCCCAGCATTTT.

The V gene is TRBV2, the J gene TRBJ2-7; 11 bases fit TRBD1. V was clipped by 5 bases and J by 3 bases; unmatched bases: 9. Looked up from germline, CDR1 is SNHLY and CDR2 is FYNNEI. The CDR3 covers 16 residues. CDR3 region: CASSFILGQGVYEQYF. DNA for the CDR3: TGTGCCAGCAGTTTTATTTTGGGACAGGGGGTCTACGAGCAGTACTTC.

The V and J genes are TRBV5-1 and TRBJ1-4; tentative D call: TRBD1 (6 bases). CDR1 and CDR2 (germline): SGHRS, YFSETQ. Trimming took off 7 bases at V and 8 bases at J, with 24 bases between the two ends. The CDR3 runs to 16 residues. CDR3 loop: CASQPGDLAEVEKLFF. CDR3 nucleotides: TGCGCCAGCCAACCAGGGGATCTGGCAGAGGTCGAAAAACTGTTTTTT.

The table lists this clone with a count of one. This rearrangement joins TRBV29-1 to TRBJ2-7; TRBD2 aligns across 8 bases. Trimming removed 6 bases from V and 7 bases from J; junction bases left unmatched: 8. This CDR3 comprises 12 residues. The germline CDR1 and CDR2 sequences are SQVTM and ANQGSEA. CDR3 sequence: CSVSGGAGEQYF. CDR3 bases: TGCAGCGTATCCGGGGGGGCCGGGGAGCAGTACTTC.

The chain combines TRBV28 with TRBJ1-1; D gene ambiguous. V was trimmed by 6 bases and J by 8 bases, leaving 19 bases between them. The CDR3 has 14 amino acids. Looked up from germline, CDR1 is MDHEN and CDR2 is SYDVKM. DNA of the CDR3: TGTGCCAGCAGAGCCGGAGGGCAGGTTCTAGAAGCTTTCTTT. Translated: CASRAGGQVLEAFF.

This rearrangement joins TRBV6-1 to TRBJ1-1, with D possibly TRBD1 on 6 matching bases. The CDR3 is 15 residues long. Looked up from germline, CDR1 is MNHNS and CDR2 is SASEGT. V was clipped by 2 bases and J by 0 bases, with 10 bases between them. The DNA for the CDR3 is TGTGCCAGCAGTGAATGGGGGCAGATGAACACTGAAGCTTTCTTT. Protein: CASSEWGQMNTEAFF.

The chain has TRBV5-8 and TRBJ1-3; D gene uncertain. This CDR3 has 11 amino acids. Germline lookup yields CDR1 SGHTS and CDR2 YDEGEE. V shed 5 bases and J shed 4 bases, with 4 bases lying between them. CDR3 sequence (DNA): TGTGCCAGCAGACAGGGAAACACCATATATTTT. Translating it yields CASRQGNTIYF. Full variable domain (rest looked up from reference TRBV5-8 and TRBJ1-3): EAGVTQSPTHLIKTRGQQATLRCSPISGHTSVYWYQQALGLGLQFLLWYDEGEERNRGNFPPRFSGRQFPNYSSELNVNALELEDSALYLCASRQGNTIYFGEGSWLTVV.

The rearrangement uses TRBV21-1 and TRBJ2-1; the D call TRBD1 from the table was never checked on the DNA. TRBV21-1 is a documented pseudogene. The CDR3 consists of 15 residues. For the CDR3, the DNA is TGTGCCAGCACCAAGGACAGGGTAATTTTCAATGAGCAGTTCTTC. Amino acids: CASTKDRVIFNEQFF.

The chain carries TRBV21-1 and TRBJ2-7; whether TRBD2, the table's D call, matches the DNA was not checked. TRBV21-1 is a pseudogene locus. The CDR3 loop spans 14 amino acids. The CDR3 sequence: CASSNGRGVHEQYF. CDR3 DNA: TGTGCCAGCAGCAATGGGAGGGGGGTCCACGAGCAGTACTTC.

The chain combines TRBV4-3 with TRBJ2-3; a weak D match, TRBD2 (6 bases). Trimming pared 4 bases from V and 4 bases from J, leaving 15 bases between. The CDR3 length is 15 residues. The germline gives CDR1 LGHNA, CDR2 YSLEER. The CDR3 sequence is CASSPEGGSADTQYF. The CDR3, as DNA: TGCGCCAGCAGCCCTGAAGGAGGGAGCGCAGATACGCAGTATTTT.

The chain carries TRBV7-9 and TRBJ2-6, with D perhaps matching TRBD2 (5 bases). The CDR3 loop spans 13 amino acids. V was cut by 0 bases and J by 8 bases, with 5 bases left in between. Germline CDR1 and CDR2: SEHNR and FQNEAQ (reference sequence). In DNA form, the CDR3 reads TGTGCCAGCAGCTTAGCGGACTCCAACGTCCTGACTTTC. It specifies CASSLADSNVLTF.